This T cell receptor (beta chain) was obtained from a study of CD8 T cells in ankylosing spondylitis. The length of the CDR3 is 15 residues. With 5 bases clipped from V and 10 bases from J, the junction kept 10 bases outside the gene matches. Germline V gene data show CDR1 as SGDLS and CDR2 as YYNGEE. TCRdb re-analysed the 5' RACE reads in MiXCR, keeping a single row per CDR3 protein. Counted here are about 300,000 distinct CDR3 sequences, under 25% occurring once; the ten biggest clones make up around 3.2%. Sequenced material: blood, either unsorted or a sorted T cell fraction (not recorded which). This sequence joins TRBV9 and TRBJ2-1, with TRBD2 identical over 12 bases. This sequence originates from a female donor with ankylosing spondylitis or in good health (not recorded which). DNA for the CDR3: TGTGCCAGCAGTAAGCTAGCGGGGGGGCCGGGAGAGCAGTTCTTC. Translated, it gives CASSKLAGGPGEQFF.